The 23 T cell receptor beta chains presented below share a single source sample, sequenced in a study of T cells in Graves' hyperthyroidism and ophthalmopathy. TCR beta CDR3 region amplification was performed from RNA transcripts. The HTBI set primed first-round TCR CDR3 RT-PCR. TCRdb used MiXCR to reprocess the multiplex PCR reads, holding one entry per CDR3 protein. The table includes about 420,000 distinct CDR3 sequences, 15% to 19% detected once. Sequencing was done on a sample of blood. The receptors derive from a woman aged 18-29 years with Graves' hyperthyroidism.

This clonotype was seen repeatedly, ten times or more. The chain joins TRBV7-2 to TRBJ2-1; TRBD2 agrees at 10 bases. Per germline, CDR1 SGHTA and CDR2 FQGNSA. The CDR3 runs to 15 residues. Unmatched junction bases numbered 8, after V lost 5 bases and J lost 7 bases. CDR3 amino acids: CASSRVNSGGNEQFF. CDR3 in DNA: TGTGCCAGCAGCCGCGTAAATAGCGGGGGGAATGAGCAGTTCTTC.

This clonotype was counted many times. The chain combines TRBV7-8 with TRBJ2-3; 10 nucleotides align to TRBD1. The CDR3 totals 15 residues. V lost 5 bases to trimming and J lost 3 bases; unmatched junction nucleotides: 5. Germline V lookup: CDR1 SGHVS, CDR2 FQNEAQ. In DNA, the CDR3 is TGTGCCAGCAGCCCGGGGACAGGGGAGACAGATACGCAGTATTTT. It encodes CASSPGTGETDTQYF.

V gene TRBV4-2 combines with J gene TRBJ2-3, with D possibly matching TRBD2 (6 bases). This CDR3 contains 15 residues. Deletions cut 1 base from V and 4 bases from J, with 12 bases between. Per germline, CDR1 LGHNA and CDR2 YNFKEQ. The CDR3 sequence: CASSQATSRSDTQYF. CDR3 nucleotides: TGTGCCAGCAGCCAAGCCACTAGCCGCTCAGATACGCAGTATTTT.

This clonotype was counted a single time. This sequence may be a read error, since a much larger clone differs from it by one base. The CDR3 DNA reads TGTGCCAGCAGCCGGCGGCTAGCGGGGGTCGTCTCCTACAATGAGCAGTTCTTC. It encodes CASSRRLAGVVSYNEQFF. The V call is TRBV7-6, the J call TRBJ2-1, with 10 bases that match TRBD2. V was clipped by 5 bases and J by 0 bases; unmatched bases: 10. The CDR3 totals 18 residues. Germline-derived CDR1 and CDR2 are SGHVS and FNYEAQ.

The rearrangement joins TRBV7-9 to TRBJ2-2; 12 nucleotides align to TRBD2. V trimming: 4 bases; J trimming: 3 bases; junction bases outside the gene matches: 3. This CDR3 contains 16 residues. Germline V gives CDR1 SEHNR, CDR2 FQNEAQ (reference sequence). The CDR3 coding sequence is TGTGCCAGCAGCTCGAGACTAGCGGGAGACACCGGGGAGCTGTTTTTT. It yields the protein CASSSRLAGDTGELFF.

This clonotype was found many times. The V call is TRBV7-6, the J call TRBJ1-4, with D unresolved. Between the trimmed V and J ends, which lost 3 bases and 8 bases, there was a span of 10 bases. There are 13 residues in the CDR3. CDR1 and CDR2 from the germline V gene are SGHVS and FNYEAQ. CDR3 sequence (DNA): TGTGCCAGCAGCTTTGGGTCCCGGGAAAAACTGTTTTTT. It is translated as CASSFGSREKLFF.

This clonotype was detected only once. The chain uses TRBV7-2 and TRBJ2-5; 14 bases fit TRBD2. The CDR3 totals 16 residues. Per the germline V gene, CDR1 is SGHTA and CDR2 is FQGNSA. V lost 5 bases and J lost 5; bases outside the gene matches: 7. CDR3 coding DNA: TGTGCCAGCAGCCCGACTAGCGGGGGGGTTTGGGAGACCCAGTACTTC. This sequence encodes CASSPTSGGVWETQYF.

This sequence joins TRBV11-2 and TRBJ1-2; 9 positions match TRBD1. CDR1 is SGHAT and CDR2 is FQNNGV in the germline V gene. J lost 6 bases, V lost 6 bases, and 14 bases had no gene match. This CDR3 is built from 16 residues. CDR3 bases: TGTGCCAGCAGAGCTTTGACAGGGGGAAGGGAGGATGGCTACACCTTC. Encoded protein: CASRALTGGREDGYTF.

This clonotype has a count of ten or more. This chain uses TRBV20-1 with TRBJ1-2; D possibly corresponds to TRBD1 (6 bases). Trimming took 1 base from V and 3 from J, leaving 18 bases between them. The CDR3 consists of 16 residues. Looked up from germline, CDR1 is DFQATT and CDR2 is SNEGSKA (reference sequence). CDR3 in amino acids: CSARVSTGHSYYGYTF. The CDR3 region has the DNA TGCAGTGCTAGAGTAAGCACGGGACACAGCTACTATGGCTACACCTTC.

This clonotype was seen repeatedly, ten times or more. This chain joins TRBV20-1 and TRBJ2-7; D is uncertain. This CDR3 spans 14 amino acids. V was trimmed by 3 bases and J by 2 bases, leaving 14 bases between them. Germline lookup yields CDR1 DFQATT and CDR2 SNEGSKA (reference sequence). The CDR3 is CSARGMWDAYEQYF. In DNA, the CDR3 is TGCAGTGCTAGGGGGATGTGGGATGCCTACGAGCAGTACTTC.

This clonotype was seen ten or more times. The chain has TRBV11-2 and TRBJ2-5; 12 bases line up with TRBD2. Germline V gene lookup returns CDR1 SGHAT and CDR2 FQNNGV. This CDR3 is 17 amino acids long. Trimming took 4 bases from V and 5 from J; bases not matched to a gene: 11. The CDR3 loop reads CASSWGSSGGADETQYF. The CDR3 nucleotides read TGTGCCAGCAGCTGGGGGTCTAGCGGGGGGGCCGATGAGACCCAGTACTTC.

The table lists this clonotype with many counts. The chain has TRBV20-1 and TRBJ2-5, with 8 positions matching TRBD2. The CDR3 contains 15 residues. The junction had 6 bases not matched to a gene; V was cut back by 1 base and J by 2 bases. Germline loops: CDR1 DFQATT, CDR2 SNEGSKA (reference sequence). The CDR3 is CSARGGSGAQETQYF. CDR3 nucleotides: TGCAGTGCTAGAGGTGGTAGCGGGGCACAAGAGACCCAGTACTTC.

At least ten counts were recorded for this clonotype. The chain uses TRBV9 and TRBJ2-1; D call uncertain. In germline, CDR1 is SGDLS, CDR2 YYNGEE. This CDR3 is built from 13 residues. The germline V and J ends were trimmed by 0 bases and 9 bases, with 10 bases remaining between them. The CDR3 protein is CASSVEASREQFF. The CDR3 DNA reads TGTGCCAGCAGCGTAGAGGCGAGTCGTGAGCAGTTCTTC.

This clonotype was seen ten or more times. V gene TRBV27 combines with J gene TRBJ1-5; tentatively, D is TRBD1 (5 bases). Between the trimmed V and J ends, which lost 1 base and 0 bases, there was a span of 7 bases. The CDR3 loop spans 15 amino acids. Germline V gene sequence: CDR1 MNHEY, CDR2 SMNVEV (reference sequence). Written as DNA, the CDR3 is TGTGCCAGCAGTTTATTAGGGGCTAGCAATCAGCCCCAGCATTTT. Encoded protein: CASSLLGASNQPQHF.

This clonotype was seen only a few times. This sequence joins TRBV27 and TRBJ1-2; TRBD1 aligns across 8 bases. Germline lookup yields CDR1 MNHEY and CDR2 SMNVEV (reference sequence). Germline trimming cut 5 bases from V and 4 bases from J; bases unmatched to any gene: 9. CDR3 length: 15 residues. As DNA, the CDR3 is TGTGCCAGCAGTGAAGGAAAGACAGGGGCCTATGGCTACACCTTC. Its translation is CASSEGKTGAYGYTF.

The table lists this clonotype with a count of one. The chain couples TRBV25-1 to TRBJ2-3; 16 bases are a match to TRBD2. The CDR3 loop spans 21 amino acids. The V segment lost 2 bases and the J segment 2 bases; nucleotides outside the gene matches: 13. The germline V gene encodes CDR1 MGHDK and CDR2 SYGVNS. CDR3 DNA sequence: TGTGCCAGCAGTGAAGTTGAAGATCCGGGACTAGCGGGGGGGTTCACAGATACGCAGTATTTT. Translated: CASSEVEDPGLAGGFTDTQYF.

The table lists this clonotype with many counts. V gene TRBV5-1 combines with J gene TRBJ1-4; tentatively, D is TRBD1 (5 bases). The CDR3 covers 13 residues. V lost 5 bases to trimming and J lost 8 bases, with 13 bases between them. Germline V CDR1 and CDR2: SGHRS, YFSETQ. The CDR3 spells CASSRRGGEKLFF. The CDR3, as DNA: TGCGCCAGCAGTCGGAGGGGAGGAGAAAAACTGTTTTTT. The full variable domain, its missing parts supplied by reference TRBV5-1 and TRBJ1-4, is KAGVTQTPRYLIKTRGQQVTLSCSPISGHRSVSWYQQTPGQGLQFLFEYFSETQRNKGNFPGRFSGRQFSNSRSEMNVSTLELGDSALYLCASSRRGGEKLFFGSGTQLSVL.

This clonotype has more than one count but fewer than ten. Possible read error: a much larger clone is one base away. The V gene is TRBV20-1, the J gene TRBJ2-7; D tentatively reads TRBD1 or TRBD2 (6 bases each). The CDR3 has 14 residues. V gave up 3 bases and J gave up 2 bases, with 14 bases separating them. Germline CDR1 reads DFQATT; CDR2 reads SNEGSKA (reference sequence). Here the CDR3 DNA reads TGCAGTGCTAGCGGAGGGACACCGGCCTACGAGCAGTACTTC. It is translated as CSASGGTPAYEQYF.

This clonotype was recorded a few times. This clone may be a read error of a much larger clone one base away. V usage is TRBV3-1 and J usage is TRBJ1-5; TRBD1 aligns across 7 bases. Per the germline V gene, CDR1 is LGHDT and CDR2 is YNNKEL (reference sequence). The CDR3 consists of 17 residues. The CDR3 coding sequence is TGTGCCAGCGGCCAAGGGGTGTACCGGGACAGCAACAAGCCCCAGCATTTT. Its protein product is CASGQGVYRDSNKPQHF.

V and J are TRBV19 and TRBJ1-4; D gene ambiguous. This CDR3 is 17 amino acids long. Per germline, CDR1 LNHDA and CDR2 SQIVND (reference sequence). Trimming left V 0 bases short and J 7 bases short, with 18 bases between. This chain's CDR3 is CASSIDDGYMVGEKLFF. The DNA for the CDR3 is TGTGCCAGTAGTATAGATGACGGCTACATGGTGGGTGAAAAACTGTTTTTT.

The rearrangement links TRBV10-1 to TRBJ2-5; tentatively, D is TRBD1 or TRBD2 (6 bases each). V was cut by 3 bases and J by 5 bases, with 10 bases left in between. CDR1 is WNHNN and CDR2 is SYGVQD in the germline V gene (reference sequence). The CDR3 spans 13 residues. The CDR3 coding sequence is TGCGCCAGCAGTGAAGGAGGGGGGGAGACCCAGTACTTC. This codes for CASSEGGGETQYF.

The chain recombines TRBV5-1 with TRBJ2-6; no clear D gene. Trimming removed 2 bases from V and 0 bases from J, with 6 bases in between. Germline V gene sequence: CDR1 SGHRS, CDR2 YFSETQ. The length of the CDR3 is 15 residues. CDR3 sequence: CASSLKTSGANVLTF. The DNA of the CDR3 is TGCGCCAGCAGCTTAAAGACCTCTGGGGCCAACGTCCTGACTTTC.

The sample holds many counts of this clonotype. The gene calls are TRBV20-1 and TRBJ2-3, with unresolved D. The V and J ends lost 6 bases and 4 bases respectively, with 11 bases between them. Germline lookup yields CDR1 DFQATT and CDR2 SNEGSKA (reference sequence). The CDR3 is 12 residues long. CDR3 in amino acids: CSAGTEPDTQYF. The CDR3 bases are TGCAGTGCGGGAACTGAACCAGATACGCAGTATTTT.